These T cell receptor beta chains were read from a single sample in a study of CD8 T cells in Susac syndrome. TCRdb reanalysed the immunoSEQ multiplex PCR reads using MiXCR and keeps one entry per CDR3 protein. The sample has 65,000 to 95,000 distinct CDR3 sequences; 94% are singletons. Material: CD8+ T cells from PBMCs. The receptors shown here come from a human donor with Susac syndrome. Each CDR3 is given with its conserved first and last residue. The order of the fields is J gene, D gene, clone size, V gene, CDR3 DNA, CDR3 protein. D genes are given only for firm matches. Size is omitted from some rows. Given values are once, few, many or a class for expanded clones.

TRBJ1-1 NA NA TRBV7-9 TGTGCCAGCAGACTCCCGAGCGAGACTGAAGCTTTCTTT CASRLPSETEAFF
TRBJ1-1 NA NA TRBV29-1 TGCAGCGTTCCCGCGAACACTGAAGCTTTCTTT CSVPANTEAFF
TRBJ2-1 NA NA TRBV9 TGTGCCAGCAGCGTAGCATGGGGCTCCTACAATGAGCAGTTCTTC CASSVAWGSYNEQFF
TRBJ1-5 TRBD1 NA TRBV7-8 TGTGCCAGCAGCTTAGCCGGGACAGGGTTGCATCAGCCCCAGCATTTT CASSLAGTGLHQPQHF
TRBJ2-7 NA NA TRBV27 TGTGCCAGCAGTTTCTATCGAGGACAGCGCCGCGGCGAGCAGTACTTC CASSFYRGQRRGEQYF
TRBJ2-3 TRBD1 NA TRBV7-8 TGTGCCAGCAGCTTGGGACAGGGGGCTTATACGCAGTATTTT CASSLGQGAYTQYF
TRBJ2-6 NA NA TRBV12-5 TGTGCTAGTGGTTTGGTACCCCATGGCAGCGCTAGCTCTGGGGCCAACGTCCTGACTTTC CASGLVPHGSASSGANVLTF
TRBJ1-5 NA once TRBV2 TGTGCCAGCAGTGAGAGGGGGAATCAGCCCCAGCATTTT CASSERGNQPQHF
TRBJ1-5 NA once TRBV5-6 TGTGCCAGCAGCTTGGGGCCGAGGAAAAATCAGCCCCAGCATTTT CASSLGPRKNQPQHF
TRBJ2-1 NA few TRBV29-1 TGCAGCGTTGAAGGTCTAGGGACCTACAATGAGCAGTTCTTC CSVEGLGTYNEQFF